The rows below give T cell receptor beta chains drawn from one sample of a study of identical twins. TCRdb ran MiXCR on the 5' RACE reads and lists one entry per CDR3 protein. The sample holds around 960,000 distinct CDR3 sequences, about 12% seen once. These data also formed part of another study, on yellow fever vaccine responses in identical twins.

Sequencing used PBMCs. These receptors originate from a woman aged 18-29 years in good health. Both conserved end residues are part of each CDR3. A D gene is named only where the DNA matches it firmly. Expanded clones are given a class, and other clones once, few, many or no size at all.

cdr3_aa: CSVQQGTQYF
cdr3_nt: TGCAGCGTCCAGCAAGGGACCCAGTACTTC
cdr3_length: 10
j_call: TRBJ2-5
clone_size: -
d_call: -
v_call: TRBV29-1

cdr3_aa: CASSSSRTLNTGELFF
cdr3_nt: TGTGCCAGCAGTTCAAGTCGGACTTTGAACACCGGGGAGCTGTTTTTT
cdr3_length: 16
j_call: TRBJ2-2
clone_size: -
d_call: -
v_call: TRBV28

cdr3_aa: CASSPTPKANYGYTF
cdr3_nt: TGTGCCAGCAGTCCAACACCCAAGGCTAACTATGGCTACACCTTC
cdr3_length: 15
j_call: TRBJ1-2
clone_size: -
d_call: -
v_call: TRBV3-1

cdr3_aa: CASSISYRLVKSPYEQYF
cdr3_nt: TGTGCCAGTAGTATAAGTTATCGACTAGTCAAGAGTCCCTACGAGCAGTACTTC
cdr3_length: 18
j_call: TRBJ2-7
clone_size: few
d_call: -
v_call: TRBV19

cdr3_aa: CASSLAVQGGYGYTF
cdr3_nt: TGTGCCAGCAGTTTAGCGGTTCAGGGAGGCTATGGCTACACCTTC
cdr3_length: 15
j_call: TRBJ1-2
clone_size: -
d_call: -
v_call: TRBV12-3/TRBV12-4

cdr3_aa: CARSPPPGTTDLNEQFF
cdr3_nt: TGTGCCAGGAGCCCTCCCCCCGGGACTACAGATCTCAATGAGCAGTTCTTC
cdr3_length: 17
j_call: TRBJ2-1
clone_size: -
d_call: TRBD2
v_call: TRBV5-4

cdr3_aa: CASSRLGTQETQYF
cdr3_nt: TGTGCCAGTAGTAGACTAGGAACCCAAGAGACCCAGTACTTC
cdr3_length: 14
j_call: TRBJ2-5
clone_size: many
d_call: -
v_call: TRBV19

cdr3_aa: CASSPEIGGRMNTGELFF
cdr3_nt: TGTGCCAGCAGCCCCGAAATCGGGGGGAGGATGAACACCGGGGAGCTGTTTTTT
cdr3_length: 18
j_call: TRBJ2-2
clone_size: few
d_call: TRBD2
v_call: TRBV7-8

cdr3_aa: CASSEEVTYGYTF
cdr3_nt: TGTGCCAGCAGTGAGGAAGTTACCTATGGCTACACCTTC
cdr3_length: 13
j_call: TRBJ1-2
clone_size: few
d_call: -
v_call: TRBV2

cdr3_aa: CASSFEGGSYEQYF
cdr3_nt: TGCGCCAGCAGCTTTGAGGGGGGATCCTACGAGCAGTACTTC
cdr3_length: 14
j_call: TRBJ2-7
clone_size: many
d_call: -
v_call: TRBV5-1

cdr3_aa: CASSQVVGSGIHNEQFF
cdr3_nt: TGCGCCAGCAGCCAAGTAGTAGGTAGCGGGATCCACAATGAGCAGTTCTTC
cdr3_length: 17
j_call: TRBJ2-1
clone_size: -
d_call: TRBD2
v_call: TRBV4-1

cdr3_aa: CASRRRWKETQYF
cdr3_nt: TGTGCCAGCAGGAGAAGGTGGAAAGAGACCCAGTACTTC
cdr3_length: 13
j_call: TRBJ2-5
clone_size: many
d_call: -
v_call: TRBV5-6

cdr3_aa: CSARGYREETQYF
cdr3_nt: TGCAGTGCTAGGGGCTACAGGGAAGAGACCCAGTACTTC
cdr3_length: 13
j_call: TRBJ2-5
clone_size: few
d_call: -
v_call: TRBV20-1

cdr3_aa: CASSQPPSDRGPYEQYF
cdr3_nt: TGCGCCAGCAGCCAACCGCCGTCGGACAGGGGGCCCTACGAGCAGTACTTC
cdr3_length: 17
j_call: TRBJ2-7
clone_size: few
d_call: TRBD1
v_call: TRBV4-1

cdr3_aa: CAWSAEGNTEAFF
cdr3_nt: TGTGCCTGGAGTGCCGAAGGAAACACTGAAGCTTTCTTT
cdr3_length: 13
j_call: TRBJ1-1
clone_size: many
d_call: -
v_call: TRBV30

cdr3_aa: CASSPPVKTNTGELFF
cdr3_nt: TGTGCCAGCAGCCCACCGGTCAAGACGAACACCGGGGAGCTGTTTTTT
cdr3_length: 16
j_call: TRBJ2-2
clone_size: few
d_call: -
v_call: TRBV5-8

cdr3_aa: CASSQEGRVTGELFF
cdr3_nt: TGTGCCAGCAGCCAAGAAGGAAGGGTCACCGGGGAGCTGTTTTTT
cdr3_length: 15
j_call: TRBJ2-2
clone_size: few
d_call: -
v_call: TRBV3-1

cdr3_aa: CASSLRGGGNSPLHF
cdr3_nt: TGCGCCAGCAGCTTGCGAGGGGGCGGGAATTCACCCCTCCACTTT
cdr3_length: 15
j_call: TRBJ1-6
clone_size: -
d_call: TRBD1
v_call: TRBV5-1

cdr3_aa: CASSQGGVQETQYF
cdr3_nt: TGTGCCAGCAGCCAAGGAGGGGTGCAAGAGACCCAGTACTTC
cdr3_length: 14
j_call: TRBJ2-5
clone_size: few
d_call: -
v_call: TRBV3-1

cdr3_aa: CASRPGTGLATNEKLFF
cdr3_nt: TGTGCCAGCAGACCCGGGACAGGGCTGGCGACTAATGAAAAACTGTTTTTT
cdr3_length: 17
j_call: TRBJ1-4
clone_size: few
d_call: TRBD1
v_call: TRBV12-3/TRBV12-4

cdr3_aa: CSARRGYNEQFF
cdr3_nt: TGCAGTGCTAGAAGGGGATACAATGAGCAGTTCTTC
cdr3_length: 12
j_call: TRBJ2-1
clone_size: many
d_call: -
v_call: TRBV20-1

cdr3_aa: CASSPVGGLAGYYNEQFF
cdr3_nt: TGTGCCAGCAGCCCAGTGGGGGGACTAGCGGGGTACTACAATGAGCAGTTCTTC
cdr3_length: 18
j_call: TRBJ2-1
clone_size: -
d_call: TRBD2
v_call: TRBV11-1

cdr3_aa: CASSGGSFRRDEQFF
cdr3_nt: TGCGCCAGCAGCGGGGGGTCCTTTCGACGGGATGAGCAGTTCTTC
cdr3_length: 15
j_call: TRBJ2-1
clone_size: -
d_call: -
v_call: TRBV5-1

cdr3_aa: CASSSWSAGPGAQYF
cdr3_nt: TGTGCCAGCAGTTCTTGGTCGGCGGGGCCCGGGGCCCAGTACTTC
cdr3_length: 15
j_call: TRBJ2-5
clone_size: many
d_call: -
v_call: TRBV12-3/TRBV12-4

cdr3_aa: CSALAGGNTGELFF
cdr3_nt: TGCAGTGCTTTAGCGGGGGGGAACACCGGGGAGCTGTTTTTT
cdr3_length: 14
j_call: TRBJ2-2
clone_size: -
d_call: TRBD2
v_call: TRBV20-1

cdr3_aa: CASSQGLAGGRTDTQYF
cdr3_nt: TGTGCCAGCAGCCAAGGATTAGCGGGAGGACGTACAGATACGCAGTATTTT
cdr3_length: 17
j_call: TRBJ2-3
clone_size: -
d_call: TRBD2
v_call: TRBV4-2

cdr3_aa: CASSLAGNDGYTF
cdr3_nt: TGTGCCAGCAGTTTGGCAGGGAACGATGGCTACACCTTC
cdr3_length: 13
j_call: TRBJ1-2
clone_size: -
d_call: -
v_call: TRBV12-3/TRBV12-4

cdr3_aa: CASSLSGAEETQYF
cdr3_nt: TGCGCCAGCAGCTTGAGTGGGGCAGAAGAGACCCAGTACTTC
cdr3_length: 14
j_call: TRBJ2-5
clone_size: many
d_call: -
v_call: TRBV5-1

cdr3_aa: CASSIGTDYSNQPQHF
cdr3_nt: TGTGCCAGCAGCATAGGGACAGATTATAGCAATCAGCCCCAGCATTTT
cdr3_length: 16
j_call: TRBJ1-5
clone_size: -
d_call: TRBD1
v_call: TRBV7-9

cdr3_aa: CATSGSQYQETQYF
cdr3_nt: TGTGCCACCAGCGGTAGCCAGTACCAAGAGACCCAGTACTTC
cdr3_length: 14
j_call: TRBJ2-5
clone_size: few
d_call: -
v_call: TRBV15

cdr3_aa: CASSQGDRGYQETQYF
cdr3_nt: TGCGCCAGCAGCCAAGGAGATCGAGGGTACCAAGAGACCCAGTACTTC
cdr3_length: 16
j_call: TRBJ2-5
clone_size: -
d_call: -
v_call: TRBV4-1